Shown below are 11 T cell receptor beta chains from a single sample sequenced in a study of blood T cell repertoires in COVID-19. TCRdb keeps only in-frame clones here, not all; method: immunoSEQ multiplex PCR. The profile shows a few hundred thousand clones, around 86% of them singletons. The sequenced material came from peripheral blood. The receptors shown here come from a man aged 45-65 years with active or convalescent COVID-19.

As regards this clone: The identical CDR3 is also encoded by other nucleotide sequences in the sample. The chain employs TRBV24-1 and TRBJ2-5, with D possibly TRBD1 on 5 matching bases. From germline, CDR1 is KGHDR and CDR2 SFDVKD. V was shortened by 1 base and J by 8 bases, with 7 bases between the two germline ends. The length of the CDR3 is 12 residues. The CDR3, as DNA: TGTGCCACCAGTGATTTTAGGGGCACCCAGTACTTC. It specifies CATSDFRGTQYF.

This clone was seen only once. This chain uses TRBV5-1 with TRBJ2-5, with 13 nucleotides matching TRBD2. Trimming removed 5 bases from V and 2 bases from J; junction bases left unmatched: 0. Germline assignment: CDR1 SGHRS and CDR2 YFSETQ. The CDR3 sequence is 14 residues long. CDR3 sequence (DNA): TGCGCCAGCAGACTAGCGGGAGGGCAAGAGACCCAGTACTTC. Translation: CASRLAGGQETQYF.

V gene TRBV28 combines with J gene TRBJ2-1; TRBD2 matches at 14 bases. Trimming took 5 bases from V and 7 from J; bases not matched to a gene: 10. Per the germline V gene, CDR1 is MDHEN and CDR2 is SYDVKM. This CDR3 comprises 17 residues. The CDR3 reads CASSPPPGLAGANEQFF. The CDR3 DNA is TGTGCCAGCAGTCCACCCCCGGGACTAGCGGGAGCGAATGAGCAGTTCTTC.

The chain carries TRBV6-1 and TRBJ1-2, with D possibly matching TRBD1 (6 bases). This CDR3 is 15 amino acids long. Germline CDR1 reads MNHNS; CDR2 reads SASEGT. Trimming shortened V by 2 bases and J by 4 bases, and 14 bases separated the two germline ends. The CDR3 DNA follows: TGTGCCAGCAGTGAACGGGGAGGGGGTCCCTATGGCTACACCTTC. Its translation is CASSERGGGPYGYTF.

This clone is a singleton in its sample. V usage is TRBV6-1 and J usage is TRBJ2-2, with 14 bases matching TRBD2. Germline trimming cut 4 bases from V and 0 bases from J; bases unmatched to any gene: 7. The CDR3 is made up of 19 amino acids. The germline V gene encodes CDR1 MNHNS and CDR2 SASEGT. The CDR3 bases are TGTGCCAGCAGTGGGAAGACTAGCGGGGGGGCCCCGAACACCGGGGAGCTGTTTTTT. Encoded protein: CASSGKTSGGAPNTGELFF.

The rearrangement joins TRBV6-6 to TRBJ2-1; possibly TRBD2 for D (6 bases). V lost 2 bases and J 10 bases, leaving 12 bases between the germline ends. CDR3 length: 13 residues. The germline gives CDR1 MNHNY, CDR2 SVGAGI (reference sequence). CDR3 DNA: TGTGCCAGCAGTTACGGGCTAGCGCTGGAGCAGTTCTTC. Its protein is CASSYGLALEQFF.

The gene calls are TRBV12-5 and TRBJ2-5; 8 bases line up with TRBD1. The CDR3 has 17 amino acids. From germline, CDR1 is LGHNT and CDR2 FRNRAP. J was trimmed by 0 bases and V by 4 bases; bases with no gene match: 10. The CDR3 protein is CASGSWTGRPYQETQYF. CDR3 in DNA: TGTGCTAGTGGTTCATGGACAGGGCGCCCGTACCAAGAGACCCAGTACTTC.

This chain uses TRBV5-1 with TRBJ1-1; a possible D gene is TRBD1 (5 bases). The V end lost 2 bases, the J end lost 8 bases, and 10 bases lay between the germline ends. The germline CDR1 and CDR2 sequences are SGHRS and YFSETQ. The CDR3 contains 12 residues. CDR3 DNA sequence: TGCGCCAGCAGCTTTTCTAGGGGCGAAGCTTTCTTT. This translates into CASSFSRGEAFF. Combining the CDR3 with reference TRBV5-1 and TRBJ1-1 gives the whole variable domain KAGVTQTPRYLIKTRGQQVTLSCSPISGHRSVSWYQQTPGQGLQFLFEYFSETQRNKGNFPGRFSGRQFSNSRSEMNVSTLELGDSALYLCASSFSRGEAFFGQGTRLTVV.

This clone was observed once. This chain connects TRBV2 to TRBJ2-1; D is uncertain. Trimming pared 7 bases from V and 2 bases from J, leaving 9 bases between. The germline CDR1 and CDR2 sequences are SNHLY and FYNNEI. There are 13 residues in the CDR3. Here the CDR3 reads CASTAEPYNEQFF. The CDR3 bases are TGTGCCAGCACTGCTGAGCCCTACAATGAGCAGTTCTTC.

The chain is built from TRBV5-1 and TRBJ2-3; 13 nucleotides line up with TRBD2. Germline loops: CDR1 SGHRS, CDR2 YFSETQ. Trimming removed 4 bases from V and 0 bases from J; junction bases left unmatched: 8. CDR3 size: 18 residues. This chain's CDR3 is CASSRTSGGDRSTDTQYF. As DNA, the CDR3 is TGCGCCAGCAGCAGGACTAGCGGGGGCGACCGAAGCACAGATACGCAGTATTTT.

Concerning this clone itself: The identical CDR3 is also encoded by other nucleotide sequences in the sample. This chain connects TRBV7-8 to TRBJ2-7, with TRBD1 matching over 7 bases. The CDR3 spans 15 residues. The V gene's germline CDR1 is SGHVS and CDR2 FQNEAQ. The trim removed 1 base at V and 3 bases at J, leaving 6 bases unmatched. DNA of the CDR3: TGTGCCAGCAGCTTAGTGGCAGGGGGTGGCTACGAGCAGTACTTC. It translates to CASSLVAGGGYEQYF.